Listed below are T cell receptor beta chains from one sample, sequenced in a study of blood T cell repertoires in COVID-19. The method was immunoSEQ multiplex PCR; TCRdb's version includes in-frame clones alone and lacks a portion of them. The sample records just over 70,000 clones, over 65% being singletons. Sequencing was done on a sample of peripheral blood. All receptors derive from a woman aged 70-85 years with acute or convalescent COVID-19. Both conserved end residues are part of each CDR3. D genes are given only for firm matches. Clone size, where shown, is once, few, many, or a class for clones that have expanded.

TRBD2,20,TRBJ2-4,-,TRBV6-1,TGTGCCAGCAGTGAACGGGAGGGCAGGCTTGCACCATCAGCCAAAAACATTCAGTACTTC,CASSEREGRLAPSAKNIQYF
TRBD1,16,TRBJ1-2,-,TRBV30,TGTGCCTGGAGTATCAGAGGACAGGGGGCGGGAGGTGGCTACACCTTC,CAWSIRGQGAGGGYTF
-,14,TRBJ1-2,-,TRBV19,TGTGCCAGTAGTAGGGGCAGCTCAAACTATGGCTACACCTTC,CASSRGSSNYGYTF
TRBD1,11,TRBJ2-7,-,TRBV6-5,TGTGCCAGCTCAGAGGGGGCCGAGCAGTACTTC,CASSEGAEQYF
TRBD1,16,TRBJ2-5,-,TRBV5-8,TGTGCCAGCAGCTTATCACGGACAGGGGTCCAAGAGACCCAGTACTTC,CASSLSRTGVQETQYF
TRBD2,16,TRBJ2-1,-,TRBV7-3,TGTGCCAGCCAAGGGACTAGCGTGAGCTCCTACAATGAGCAGTTCTTC,CASQGTSVSSYNEQFF
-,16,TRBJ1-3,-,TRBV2,TGTGCCAGCAGTGAAAGACAGCCAAGCTCTGGAAACACCATATATTTT,CASSERQPSSGNTIYF
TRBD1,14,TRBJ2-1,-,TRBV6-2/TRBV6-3,TGTGCCAGCAGCCTCGACAGGGTGGTGGATGAGCAGTTCTTC,CASSLDRVVDEQFF
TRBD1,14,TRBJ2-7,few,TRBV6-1,TGTGCCAGCAGTGAACGGGACAGGGGAGTCGAGCAGTACTTC,CASSERDRGVEQYF
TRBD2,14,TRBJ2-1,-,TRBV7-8,TGTGCCAGCTCATATGGGGGGACTACCAATGAGCAGTTCTTC,CASSYGGTTNEQFF
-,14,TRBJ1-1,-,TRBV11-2,TGTGCCAGCACTCGGGAATTCATGAACACTGAAGCTTTCTTT,CASTREFMNTEAFF
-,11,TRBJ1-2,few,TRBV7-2,TGTGCCAGCAGCTTAGTAGATGGCTACACCTTC,CASSLVDGYTF
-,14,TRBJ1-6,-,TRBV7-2,TGTGCCAGCAGCTTAGGCAGGGCGGAATCACCCCTCCACTTT,CASSLGRAESPLHF
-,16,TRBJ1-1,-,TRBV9,TGTGCCAGCAGCGTAGATCCAGGCCCGAAGGGGACTGAAGCTTTCTTT,CASSVDPGPKGTEAFF
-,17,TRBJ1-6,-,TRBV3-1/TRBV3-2,TGTGCCAGCAGCCAAATCCAACAGGGTTACTATAATTCACCCCTCCACTTT,CASSQIQQGYYNSPLHF
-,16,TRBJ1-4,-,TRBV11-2,TGTGCCAGCAGCCCCCTTACCGGGAGGACTAATGAAAAACTGTTTTTT,CASSPLTGRTNEKLFF
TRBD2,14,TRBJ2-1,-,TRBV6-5,TGTGCCAACAGACCCCCGGGACTAAGTCCTGAGCAGTTCTTC,CANRPPGLSPEQFF
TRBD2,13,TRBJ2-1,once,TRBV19,TGTGCCAGTAGAGAGGGACTAGCGGATGAGCAGTTCTTC,CASREGLADEQFF
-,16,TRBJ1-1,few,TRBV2,TGTGCCAGCAGTGCTTGGGGGACCCCGGGAGGGACTGAAGCTTTCTTT,CASSAWGTPGGTEAFF
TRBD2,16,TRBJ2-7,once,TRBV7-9,TGTGCCAGCAGCCAAGGGACTAGCGGGAGTCCCTACGAGCAGTACTTC,CASSQGTSGSPYEQYF
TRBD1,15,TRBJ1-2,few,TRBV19,TGTGCCAGTAGTACGGGACAGGGCACACTATGGGGCTACACCTTC,CASSTGQGTLWGYTF
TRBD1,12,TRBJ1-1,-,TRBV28,TGTGCCAGCAGCCGAGACAGGGTAGAAGCTTTCTTT,CASSRDRVEAFF
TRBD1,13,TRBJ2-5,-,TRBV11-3,TGTGCCAGCAGCTCTGAACAGGGGGAGACCCAGTACTTC,CASSSEQGETQYF
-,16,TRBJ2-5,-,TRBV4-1,TGCGCCAGCAGCCAAGATAGAGGGGGAGCAGGGGAGACCCAGTACTTC,CASSQDRGGAGETQYF
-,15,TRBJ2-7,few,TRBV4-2,TGTGCCAGCAGCCAAGGTTCCTCTAGCTCCTACGAGCAGTACTTC,CASSQGSSSSYEQYF
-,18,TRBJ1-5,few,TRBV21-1,TGTGCCAGCAGCAAAGTAGGCAGGGCCCCTTATAGCAATCAGCCCCAGCATTTT,CASSKVGRAPYSNQPQHF
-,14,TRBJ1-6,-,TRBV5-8,TGTGCCAGCAGCTTGGTAGACAGCAATTCACCCCTCCACTTT,CASSLVDSNSPLHF
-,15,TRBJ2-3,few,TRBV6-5,TGTGCCAGCAGAAGAATTAGGACAGAGACAGATACGCAGTATTTT,CASRRIRTETDTQYF
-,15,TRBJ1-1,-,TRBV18,TGTGCCAGCTCACCACCGCGGGTAATGAACACTGAAGCTTTCTTT,CASSPPRVMNTEAFF
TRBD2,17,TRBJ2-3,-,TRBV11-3,TGTGCCAGCAGCCGGAGAGAGGGACTAGCGGGGGGAGATACGCAGTATTTT,CASSRREGLAGGDTQYF
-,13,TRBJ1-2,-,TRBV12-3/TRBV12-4,TGTGCCAGCAGTTTCCAGGGTTCCTATGGCTACACCTTC,CASSFQGSYGYTF
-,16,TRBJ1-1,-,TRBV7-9,TGTGCCAGCAGCTTAGGGCAGGGGCCAATGAACACTGAAGCTTTCTTT,CASSLGQGPMNTEAFF
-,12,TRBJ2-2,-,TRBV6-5,TGTGCCAGCGCCCTCGGGAACGGGGAGCTGTTTTTT,CASALGNGELFF
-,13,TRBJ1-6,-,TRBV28,TGTGCCAGCAGTTTACTAGTAAATTCACCCCTCCACTTT,CASSLLVNSPLHF
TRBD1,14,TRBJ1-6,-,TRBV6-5,TGTGCCAGCAGTTCTCGGACAGGCACATCACCCCTCCACTTT,CASSSRTGTSPLHF
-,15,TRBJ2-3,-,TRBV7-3,TGTGCCAGCAGCTTACTAGCTGTGAGCACAGATACGCAGTATTTT,CASSLLAVSTDTQYF
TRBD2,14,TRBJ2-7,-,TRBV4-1,TGCGCCAGCAGCCGAGAAGCGGGGGGATACGAGCAGTACTTC,CASSREAGGYEQYF
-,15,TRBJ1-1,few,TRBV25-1,TGTGCCAGCAGTGAGGGGGGGGGCAGGAACACTGAAGCTTTCTTT,CASSEGGGRNTEAFF
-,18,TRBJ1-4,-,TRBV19,TGTGCCAGTAGTATAGATCACTCACCCCGGAAAAGCGGAGAAAAACTGTTTTTT,CASSIDHSPRKSGEKLFF
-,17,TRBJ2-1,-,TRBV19,TGTGCCAGTAGTTCCTTCAGGACTAGGAGGGGGGGGAATGAGCAGTTCTTC,CASSSFRTRRGGNEQFF
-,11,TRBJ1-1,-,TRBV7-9,TGTGCCAGCAGCACCAGTACTGAAGCTTTCTTT,CASSTSTEAFF
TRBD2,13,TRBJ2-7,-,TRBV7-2,TGTGCCAGCAGCACCGGCACTAGCGTCGAGCAGTACTTC,CASSTGTSVEQYF
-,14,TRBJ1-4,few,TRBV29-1,TGCAGCGTTGAAGATCCCGGGAGGGGAGAAAAACTGTTTTTT,CSVEDPGRGEKLFF
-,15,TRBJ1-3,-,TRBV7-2,TGTGCCAGCAGCTTAGTGGCCGTCTCTGGAAACACCATATATTTT,CASSLVAVSGNTIYF
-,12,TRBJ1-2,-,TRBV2,TGTGCCAGCCTCTCAGGGCGGGGAGGCTACACCTTC,CASLSGRGGYTF
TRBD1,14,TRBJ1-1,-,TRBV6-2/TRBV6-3,TGTGCCAGCAGTTTCCGACAGGGTTACACTGAAGCTTTCTTT,CASSFRQGYTEAFF
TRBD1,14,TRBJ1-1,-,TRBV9,TGTGCCAGCAGCGTAGAGGGGACAGGGTTTAAAGCTTTCTTT,CASSVEGTGFKAFF
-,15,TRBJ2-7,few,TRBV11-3,TGTGCCAGCACCACAGGGGTTCCCCGGGGGGGCGAGCAGTACTTC,CASTTGVPRGGEQYF
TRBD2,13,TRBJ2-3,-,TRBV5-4,TGTGCCAGCAGCTTAGCGGGGCGGGATACGCAGTATTTT,CASSLAGRDTQYF
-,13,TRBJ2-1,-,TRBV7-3,TGTGCCAGCAGCCTCCTAGGAAGAGATGAGCAGTTCTTC,CASSLLGRDEQFF
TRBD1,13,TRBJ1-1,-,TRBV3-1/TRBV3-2,TGTGCCAGCAGCCAGGTACAGGGGGCTGAAGCTTTCTTT,CASSQVQGAEAFF
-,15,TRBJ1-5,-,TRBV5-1,TGCGCCAGCAGCTTGGATGTGGGCAGCAATCAGCCCCAGCATTTT,CASSLDVGSNQPQHF
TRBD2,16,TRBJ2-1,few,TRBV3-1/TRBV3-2,TGTGCCAGCAGCCAAGGTGCGGGGGGCAGGTCCAATGAGCAGTTCTTC,CASSQGAGGRSNEQFF
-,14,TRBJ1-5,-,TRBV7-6,TGTGCCAGCAGCGCCGACACAAGGGGATCACCCCAGCATTTT,CASSADTRGSPQHF
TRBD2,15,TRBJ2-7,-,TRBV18,TGTGCCAGCTCACCCCAGCGCGGGGGAGCGTACGAGCAGTACTTC,CASSPQRGGAYEQYF
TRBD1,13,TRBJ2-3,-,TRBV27,TGTGCCAGCAGGACAGGGGCTGGAGATACGCAGTATTTT,CASRTGAGDTQYF
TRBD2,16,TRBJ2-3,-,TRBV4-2,TGTGCCAGCAGCCAAGAAGCTAGCGGGAGTTCAGATACGCAGTATTTT,CASSQEASGSSDTQYF
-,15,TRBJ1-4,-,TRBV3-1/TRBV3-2,TGTGCCAGCAGCCCTTCTGGGCTGATGGGTGAAAAACTGTTTTTT,CASSPSGLMGEKLFF
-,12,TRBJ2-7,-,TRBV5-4,TGTGCCAGCAGCCAGGGGACCTACGAGCAGTACTTC,CASSQGTYEQYF